These 25 T cell receptor beta chains were sequenced from one sample in a study of beta chain features in type 1 diabetes. Findings and caveats of the study: Type 1 diabetes patients had TCRB CDR3s that were shorter (moderately but significantly so) in all four CD4+ subsets.

Every bit of the isolated RNA underwent reverse transcription, so sequencing read expressed TCRB transcripts. Some clones are missing from TCRdb's copy, which holds only in-frame ones; the method was immunoSEQ multiplex PCR. The sample has over 650,000 clones; about 14% are singletons. These TCRs' antigens remain unknown. Material: naive CD4+ T cells from blood. These receptors all stem from a young man with type 1 diabetes.

The CDR3 reads CASSPRGNSGANVLTF. DNA of the CDR3: TGTGCCAGCTCACCAAGGGGTAACTCTGGGGCCAACGTCCTGACTTTC. This chain connects TRBV18 to TRBJ2-6, with D possibly matching TRBD1 (5 bases). V was pared by 2 bases and J by 0 bases, with 8 bases between. The CDR3 totals 16 residues. Germline CDR1 reads KGHSH; CDR2 reads LQKENI. Together with reference TRBV18 and TRBJ2-6, the CDR3 gives the full variable domain: NAGVMQNPRHLVRRRGQEARLRCSPMKGHSHVYWYRQLPEEGLKFMVYLQKENIIDESGMPKERFSAEFPKEGPSILRIQQVVRGDSAAYFCASSPRGNSGANVLTFGAGSRLTVL.

The V and J genes are TRBV5-4 and TRBJ2-7; 8 bases align to TRBD1. V dropped 4 bases and J dropped 5; count of bases not matched to a gene: 8. Germline loops: CDR1 SGHNT, CDR2 YYREEE (reference sequence). This CDR3 contains 14 residues. The CDR3 reads CASSRGQGRDEQYF. The CDR3 coding sequence is TGTGCCAGCAGCCGTGGACAGGGTCGCGACGAGCAGTACTTC.

The rearrangement links TRBV13 to TRBJ1-1, with D tentatively TRBD1 (5 bases). Trimming left V 5 bases short and J 0 bases short, with 19 bases between. The CDR3 runs 17 residues. Germline V gives CDR1 PRHDT, CDR2 FYEKMQ (reference sequence). In DNA form, the CDR3 reads TGTGCCAGCAGCCCCTCCAGAAGGGGTACTTTGAACACTGAAGCTTTCTTT. It yields the protein CASSPSRRGTLNTEAFF.

The sample holds a few counts of this clone. The chain links TRBV5-1 to TRBJ2-1; 11 bases agree with TRBD2. This CDR3 has 15 residues. From germline, CDR1 is SGHRS and CDR2 YFSETQ. Trimming at V came to 4 bases and at J to 6 bases, leaving 6 bases not matched to a gene. The CDR3 DNA follows: TGCGCCAGCAGCCTGCGACTAGCGGGACTCAATGAGCAGTTCTTC. Translated, it gives CASSLRLAGLNEQFF.

This clone has only a few counts. The chain recombines TRBV7-9 with TRBJ1-1; D not resolved. V gave up 2 bases and J gave up 3 bases, with 16 bases separating them. This CDR3 comprises 16 residues. Germline loops: CDR1 SEHNR, CDR2 FQNEAQ (reference sequence). The CDR3, as DNA: TGTGCCAGCAGCTTATCAACTACAAAGGCGGACACTGAAGCTTTCTTT. It is translated as CASSLSTTKADTEAFF.

This chain uses TRBV18 with TRBJ1-1, with D unresolved. CDR3 size: 13 residues. Deletions cut 1 base from V and 4 bases from J, with 7 bases between. Germline V gene sequence: CDR1 KGHSH, CDR2 LQKENI. The CDR3 nucleotides read TGTGCCAGCTCACCACTGCACGGCACTGAAGCTTTCTTT. Translation gives CASSPLHGTEAFF.

This clone occurred a few times. The V call is TRBV7-3, the J call TRBJ2-3; 8 bases are shared with TRBD2. The germline gives CDR1 SGHTA, CDR2 FQGTGA. This CDR3 comprises 15 residues. V was clipped by 6 bases and J by 1 base; unmatched bases: 6. The CDR3, as DNA: TGTGCCAGCAGACCAGCGGGGGTGGGCACAGATACGCAGTATTTT. This translates into CASRPAGVGTDTQYF. The full variable domain, its missing parts supplied by reference TRBV7-3 and TRBJ2-3, is GAGVSQTPSNKVTEKGKYVELRCDPISGHTALYWYRQSLGQGPEFLIYFQGTGAADDSGLPNDRFFAVRPEGSVSTLKIQRTERGDSAVYLCASRPAGVGTDTQYFGPGTRLTVL.

In DNA, the CDR3 is TGTGCCAGCAGCTTAGAACAGGAGCAGTTCTTC. Translating gives CASSLEQEQFF. J is TRBJ2-1 and V is TRBV7-9, with D unclear. The V and J ends lost 1 base and 10 bases respectively, with 5 bases between them. Germline-derived CDR1 and CDR2 are SEHNR and FQNEAQ (reference sequence). The CDR3 extends over 11 amino acids.

The chain has TRBV19 and TRBJ2-3; TRBD2 might be the D (7 bases). With 3 bases removed from V and 7 bases from J, the gap between germline ends came to 20 bases. This CDR3 is built from 16 residues. The germline gives CDR1 LNHDA, CDR2 SQIVND (reference sequence). The CDR3 here is CASSISSGMGANTQYF. CDR3 nucleotides: TGTGCCAGTAGTATTTCCAGCGGGATGGGGGCTAATACGCAGTATTTT.

Only a few counts were recorded for this clone. The chain links TRBV29-1 to TRBJ2-1, with D possibly being TRBD1 (6 bases). The CDR3 contains 12 residues. The germline CDR1 and CDR2 sequences are SQVTM and ANQGSEA. Trimming stripped 3 bases from V and 8 bases from J, with 11 bases between. The CDR3 loop is CSVDEQGHEQFF. CDR3 coding DNA: TGCAGCGTTGACGAACAGGGACATGAGCAGTTCTTC.

This clone was detected only a few times. The chain recombines TRBV18 with TRBJ2-5; D is undetermined. The CDR3 is 13 amino acids. The V end lost 6 bases, the J end lost 0 bases, and 8 bases lay between the germline ends. The germline CDR1 and CDR2 sequences are KGHSH and LQKENI. The CDR3 nucleotides read TGTGCCAGCTCTACGGGCCACCAAGAGACCCAGTACTTC. Its protein product is CASSTGHQETQYF.

The genes are TRBV30 and TRBJ1-2; perhaps TRBD1 as D (5 bases). Germline-derived CDR1 and CDR2 are GTSNPN and SVGIG (reference sequence). V was cut by 2 bases and J by 6 bases, with 13 bases left in between. This CDR3 region has 13 residues. Written as DNA, the CDR3 is TGTGCCTGGAGTCCCGGGACGTTCGATGGCTACACCTTC. The encoded protein is CAWSPGTFDGYTF.

The genes are TRBV7-6 and TRBJ2-1; the D gene could be TRBD1 or TRBD2 (5 bases each). The CDR3 has 16 residues. With 0 bases removed from V and 5 bases from J, the gap between germline ends came to 14 bases. Germline assignment: CDR1 SGHVS and CDR2 FNYEAQ. The CDR3 DNA reads TGTGCCAGCAGCTTAGCCGCCGGGACCGGGAACAATGAGCAGTTCTTC. Protein product: CASSLAAGTGNNEQFF. The whole variable domain, remainder taken from reference TRBV7-6 and TRBJ2-1, is GAGVSQSPRYKVTKRGQDVALRCDPISGHVSLYWYRQALGQGPEFLTYFNYEAQQDKSGLPNDRFSAERPEGSISTLTIQRTEQRDSAMYRCASSLAAGTGNNEQFFGPGTRLTVL.

This chain uses TRBV30 with TRBJ2-5, with 7 nucleotides matching TRBD1. The CDR3 consists of 13 residues. Germline trimming cut 3 bases from V and 5 bases from J; bases unmatched to any gene: 6. Germline V gives CDR1 GTSNPN, CDR2 SVGIG (reference sequence). The CDR3 region has the DNA TGTGCCTGGAGGAGGGGGCAGGCGGAGACCCAGTACTTC. It specifies CAWRRGQAETQYF.

In this sample, this clone turned up a few times. This chain uses TRBV29-1 with TRBJ1-1; 7 bases fit TRBD1. V shed 1 base, J shed 8 bases, and the junction held 7 bases outside the gene matches. This CDR3 has 13 amino acids. Germline V gives CDR1 SQVTM, CDR2 ANQGSEA. CDR3 DNA sequence: TGCAGCGTTGAAGGTCCGGGACAGAGAGAAGCTTTCTTT. As protein: CSVEGPGQREAFF.

The chain uses TRBV2 and TRBJ2-7; D not certain. Trimming removed 6 bases from V and 5 bases from J, with 5 bases in between. Germline CDR1 and CDR2: SNHLY and FYNNEI. There are 10 residues in the CDR3. CDR3 sequence (DNA): TGTGCCAGCAGGGGGAACGAGCAGTACTTC. Encoded protein: CASRGNEQYF.

J is TRBJ2-7 and V is TRBV4-2; D assignment may be TRBD1 or TRBD2 (6 bases each). V was shortened by 4 bases and J by 3 bases, with 10 bases between the two germline ends. The CDR3 loop spans 13 amino acids. The germline gives CDR1 LGHNA, CDR2 YNFKEQ. The CDR3 loop reads CASSPGDNYEQYF. The CDR3 DNA is TGTGCCAGCAGCCCGGGGGACAACTACGAGCAGTACTTC.

This chain links TRBV19 with TRBJ2-1, with TRBD2 matching over 9 bases. Germline CDR1 and CDR2: LNHDA and SQIVND (reference sequence). The V gene end was trimmed by 8 bases and the J gene end by 9 bases; junction bases not matched to a gene: 14. The CDR3 is 15 residues long. The CDR3 reads CASHIRAGGAAEQFF. Here the CDR3 DNA reads TGTGCCAGTCACATAAGGGCGGGAGGGGCGGCTGAGCAGTTCTTC.

In its sample, this clone was seen a few times. The rearrangement uses TRBV29-1 and TRBJ2-1; 10 bases are a match to TRBD2. The CDR3 is made up of 16 amino acids. Germline V lookup: CDR1 SQVTM, CDR2 ANQGSEA. With V trimmed by 4 bases and J by 3 bases, 9 bases remained unmatched. The CDR3 coding sequence is TGCAGCGTTGTACCCTGGGCTAGCGGGGGCTACAATGAGCAGTTCTTC. Amino acid sequence: CSVVPWASGGYNEQFF.

This rearrangement joins TRBV5-1 to TRBJ2-6, with TRBD2 matching 7 bases. CDR3 size: 16 residues. The V and J ends lost 8 bases and 0 bases, in that order; junction bases with no gene match: 8. CDR1 is SGHRS, CDR2 YFSETQ, per germline. DNA for the CDR3: TGCGCCAGTTATTTCGGCGGGAGCTCTGGGGCCAACGTCCTGACTTTC. It codes for CASYFGGSSGANVLTF.

In its sample, this clone was seen a few times. The CDR3 nucleotides are TGCGCCAGCAGCACGGGTCGTATTACAGTTAACTATGGCTACACCTTC. Protein sequence: CASSTGRITVNYGYTF. The genes are TRBV5-1 and TRBJ1-2; D remains unclear. Germline CDR1 is SGHRS and CDR2 is YFSETQ. V was cut by 4 bases and J by 1 base, with 17 bases left in between. The CDR3 spans 16 residues.

The chain employs TRBV7-6 and TRBJ1-2; maybe TRBD1 (6 bases). This CDR3 has 13 amino acids. Trimming took 1 base from V and 5 from J, leaving 8 bases between them. Germline assignment: CDR1 SGHVS and CDR2 FNYEAQ. The CDR3 DNA reads TGTGCCAGCAGCTTAGGGACAGATTATGGCTACACCTTC. As protein: CASSLGTDYGYTF.

J is TRBJ2-5 and V is TRBV29-1; no clear D. The CDR3 loop spans 13 amino acids. Germline assignment: CDR1 SQVTM and CDR2 ANQGSEA. V lost 7 bases and J 2 bases, leaving 14 bases between the germline ends. In nucleotides, the CDR3 is TGCAGCGCCAGAGAACCTCCGCAAGAGACCCAGTACTTC. Translation: CSAREPPQETQYF.

This clone was found a few times. CDR3 nucleotide sequence: TGTGCCAGTAGTGCTCGGGGGACTGGGGAGCTGTTTTTT. This translates into CASSARGTGELFF. This chain uses TRBV19 with TRBJ2-2, with D possibly being TRBD2 (6 bases). In germline, CDR1 is LNHDA, CDR2 SQIVND (reference sequence). The V gene lost 5 bases and the J gene lost 8 bases, with 12 bases spanning the gap. The CDR3 is made up of 13 amino acids. Together with reference TRBV19 and TRBJ2-2, the CDR3 gives the full variable domain: DGGITQSPKYLFRKEGQNVTLSCEQNLNHDAMYWYRQDPGQGLRLIYYSQIVNDFQKGDIAEGYSVSREKKESFPLTVTSAQKNPTAFYLCASSARGTGELFFGEGSRLTVL.

The chain links TRBV30 to TRBJ2-7; a weak D match, TRBD2 (5 bases). The CDR3 totals 15 residues. Germline CDR1 reads GTSNPN; CDR2 reads SVGIG (reference sequence). V lost 2 bases to trimming and J lost 3 bases, with 17 bases between them. The DNA of the CDR3 is TGTGCCTGGAGTCCCCGAGGGCTTAAGGGCTACGAGCAGTACTTC. Its translation: CAWSPRGLKGYEQYF. Full variable domain (outside the CDR3, taken from reference TRBV30 and TRBJ2-7): SQTIHQWPATLVQPVGSPLSLECTVEGTSNPNLYWYRQAAGRGLQLLFYSVGIGQISSEVPQNLSASRPQDRQFILSSKKLLLSDSGFYLCAWSPRGLKGYEQYFGPGTRLTVT.